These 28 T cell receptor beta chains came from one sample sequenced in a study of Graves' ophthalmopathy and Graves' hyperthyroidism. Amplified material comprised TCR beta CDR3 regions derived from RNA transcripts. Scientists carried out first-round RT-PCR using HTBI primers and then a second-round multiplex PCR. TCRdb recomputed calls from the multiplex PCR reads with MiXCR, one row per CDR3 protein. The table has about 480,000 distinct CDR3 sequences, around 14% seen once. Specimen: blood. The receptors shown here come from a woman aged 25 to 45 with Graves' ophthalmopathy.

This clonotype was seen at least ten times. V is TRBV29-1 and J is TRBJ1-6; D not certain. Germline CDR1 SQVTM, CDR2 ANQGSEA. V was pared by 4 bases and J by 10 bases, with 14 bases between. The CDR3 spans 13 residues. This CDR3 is CSVVVQLGSPLHF. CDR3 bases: TGCAGCGTTGTGGTACAATTAGGCTCACCCCTCCACTTT.

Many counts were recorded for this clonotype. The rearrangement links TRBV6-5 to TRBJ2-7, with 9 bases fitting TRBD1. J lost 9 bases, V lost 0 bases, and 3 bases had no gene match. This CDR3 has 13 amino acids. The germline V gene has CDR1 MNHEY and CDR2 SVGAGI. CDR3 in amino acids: CASSYSGGQGQYF. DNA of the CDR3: TGTGCCAGCAGTTACTCGGGGGGACAGGGGCAGTACTTC.

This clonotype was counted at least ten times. CDR3 loop: CASSLGLAEGETQYF. DNA of the CDR3: TGTGCCAGCAGTTTGGGGCTAGCGGAGGGGGAGACCCAGTACTTC. V usage is TRBV28 and J usage is TRBJ2-5; TRBD2 agrees at 7 bases. The V gene's germline CDR1 is MDHEN and CDR2 SYDVKM. Unmatched junction bases numbered 9, after V lost 3 bases and J lost 5 bases. The CDR3 has 15 residues.

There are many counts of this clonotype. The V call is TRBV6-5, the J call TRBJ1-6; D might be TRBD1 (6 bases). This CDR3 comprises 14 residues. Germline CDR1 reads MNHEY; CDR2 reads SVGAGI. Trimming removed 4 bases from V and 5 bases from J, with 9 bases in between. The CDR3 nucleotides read TGTGCCAGCAGTTGGGGGGACAATAATTCACCCCTCCACTTT. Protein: CASSWGDNNSPLHF.

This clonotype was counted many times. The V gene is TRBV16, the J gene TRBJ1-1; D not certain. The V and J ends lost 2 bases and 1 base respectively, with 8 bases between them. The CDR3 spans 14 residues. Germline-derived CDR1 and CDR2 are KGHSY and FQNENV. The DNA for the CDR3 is TGTGCCAGCAGCCAAGGTCAGGAGAACACTGAAGCTTTCTTT. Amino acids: CASSQGQENTEAFF.

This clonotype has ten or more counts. CDR3 amino acids: CAISESTDYGYTF. CDR3 coding DNA: TGTGCCATCAGTGAGTCTACAGACTATGGCTACACCTTC. This chain links TRBV10-3 with TRBJ1-2; D call uncertain. V dropped 0 bases and J dropped 3 bases, with 5 bases sitting between them. This CDR3 has 13 amino acids. Germline CDR1 is ENHRY and CDR2 is SYGVKD.

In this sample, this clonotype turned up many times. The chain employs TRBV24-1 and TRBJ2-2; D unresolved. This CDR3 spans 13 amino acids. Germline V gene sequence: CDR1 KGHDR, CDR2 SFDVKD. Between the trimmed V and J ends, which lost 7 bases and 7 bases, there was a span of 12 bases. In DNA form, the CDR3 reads TGTGCCACCAGGGACCAAAGGGTCGGGGAGCTGTTTTTT. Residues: CATRDQRVGELFF.

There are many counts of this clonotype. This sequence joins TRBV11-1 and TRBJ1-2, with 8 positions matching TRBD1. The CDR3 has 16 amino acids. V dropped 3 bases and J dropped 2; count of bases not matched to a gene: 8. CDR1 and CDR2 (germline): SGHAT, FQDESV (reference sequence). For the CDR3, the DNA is TGTGCCAGCAGCTTCCCTAGGGGGACAGGAAACTATGGCTACACCTTC. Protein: CASSFPRGTGNYGYTF. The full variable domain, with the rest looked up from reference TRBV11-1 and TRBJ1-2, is EAEVAQSPRYKITEKSQAVAFWCDPISGHATLYWYRQILGQGPELLVQFQDESVVDDSQLPKDRFSAERLKGVDSTLKIQPAELGDSAMYLCASSFPRGTGNYGYTFGSGTRLTVV.

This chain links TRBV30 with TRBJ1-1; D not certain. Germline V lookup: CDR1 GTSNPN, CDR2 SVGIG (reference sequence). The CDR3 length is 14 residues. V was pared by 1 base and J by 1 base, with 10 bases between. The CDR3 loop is CAWSEGSSNTEAFF. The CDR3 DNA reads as TGTGCCTGGAGTGAGGGCAGTTCGAACACTGAAGCTTTCTTT.

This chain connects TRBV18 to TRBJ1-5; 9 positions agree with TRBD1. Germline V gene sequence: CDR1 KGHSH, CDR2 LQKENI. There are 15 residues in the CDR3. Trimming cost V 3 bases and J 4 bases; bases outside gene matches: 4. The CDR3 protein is CASSPIGQGNQPQHF. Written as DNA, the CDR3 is TGTGCCAGCTCACCTATCGGACAGGGGAATCAGCCCCAGCATTTT.

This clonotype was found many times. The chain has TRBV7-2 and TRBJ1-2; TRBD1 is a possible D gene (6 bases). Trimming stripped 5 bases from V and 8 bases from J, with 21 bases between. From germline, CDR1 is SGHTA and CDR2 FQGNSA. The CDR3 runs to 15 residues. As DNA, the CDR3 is TGTGCCAGCAGCCCCGACAGGAATCGAGGGATGGGCTACACCTTC. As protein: CASSPDRNRGMGYTF.

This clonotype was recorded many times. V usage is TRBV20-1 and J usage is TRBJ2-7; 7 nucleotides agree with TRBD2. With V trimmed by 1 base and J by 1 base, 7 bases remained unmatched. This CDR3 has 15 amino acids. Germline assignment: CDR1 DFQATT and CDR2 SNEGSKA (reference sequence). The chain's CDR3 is CSARVGGLYSYEQYF. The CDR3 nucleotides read TGCAGTGCTAGAGTCGGGGGACTATATTCCTACGAGCAGTACTTC.

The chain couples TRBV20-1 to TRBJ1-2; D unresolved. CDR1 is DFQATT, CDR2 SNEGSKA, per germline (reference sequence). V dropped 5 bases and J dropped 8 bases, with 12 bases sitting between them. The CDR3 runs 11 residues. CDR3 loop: CSAVGSVGYTF. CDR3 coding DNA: TGCAGTGCTGTCGGCTCCGTCGGCTACACCTTC.

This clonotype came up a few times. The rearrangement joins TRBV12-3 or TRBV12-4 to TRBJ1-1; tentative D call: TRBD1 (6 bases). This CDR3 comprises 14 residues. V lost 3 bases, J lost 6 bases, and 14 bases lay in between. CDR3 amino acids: CASSFSGGLSEAFF. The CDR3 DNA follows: TGTGCCAGCAGTTTCAGCGGGGGGCTGTCTGAAGCTTTCTTT.

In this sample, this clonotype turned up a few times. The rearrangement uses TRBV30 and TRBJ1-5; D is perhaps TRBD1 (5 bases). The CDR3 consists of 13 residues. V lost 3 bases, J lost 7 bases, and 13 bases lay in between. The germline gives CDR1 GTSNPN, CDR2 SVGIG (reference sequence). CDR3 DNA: TGTGCCTGGAGCCCGGGGAGGGACCAGCCCCAGCATTTT. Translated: CAWSPGRDQPQHF.

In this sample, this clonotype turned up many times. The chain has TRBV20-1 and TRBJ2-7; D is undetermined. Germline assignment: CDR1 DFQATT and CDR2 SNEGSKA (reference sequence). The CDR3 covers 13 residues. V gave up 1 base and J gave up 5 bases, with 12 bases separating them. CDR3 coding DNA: TGCAGTGCTAGAGGGGCCCCGGTGAACGAGCAGTACTTC. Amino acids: CSARGAPVNEQYF.

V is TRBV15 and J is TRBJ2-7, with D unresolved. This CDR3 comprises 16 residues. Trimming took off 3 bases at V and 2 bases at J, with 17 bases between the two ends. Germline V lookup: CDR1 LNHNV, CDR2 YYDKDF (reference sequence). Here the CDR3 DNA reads TGTGCCACCAGCAGTCCCCGGACGGCCCGAGCCTACGAGCAGTACTTC. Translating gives CATSSPRTARAYEQYF.

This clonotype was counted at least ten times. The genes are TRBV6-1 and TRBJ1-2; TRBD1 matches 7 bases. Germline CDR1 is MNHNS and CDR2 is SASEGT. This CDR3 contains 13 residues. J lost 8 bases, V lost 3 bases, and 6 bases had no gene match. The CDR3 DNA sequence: TGTGCCAGCAGTGAGGGGACAGTTGGAGGCTACACCTTC. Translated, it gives CASSEGTVGGYTF.

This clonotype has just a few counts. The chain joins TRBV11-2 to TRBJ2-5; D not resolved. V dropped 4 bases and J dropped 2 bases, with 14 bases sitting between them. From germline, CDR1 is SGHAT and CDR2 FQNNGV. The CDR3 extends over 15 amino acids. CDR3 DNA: TGTGCCAGCAGCTGGGCAGAAGCTGGACAAGAGACCCAGTACTTC. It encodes CASSWAEAGQETQYF.

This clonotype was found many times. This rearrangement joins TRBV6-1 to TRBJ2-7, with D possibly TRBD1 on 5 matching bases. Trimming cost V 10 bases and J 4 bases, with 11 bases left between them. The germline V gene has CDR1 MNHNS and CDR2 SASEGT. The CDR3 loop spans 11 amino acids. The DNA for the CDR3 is TGTGCCATACAGGTTAAGTACGAGCAGTACTTC. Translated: CAIQVKYEQYF.

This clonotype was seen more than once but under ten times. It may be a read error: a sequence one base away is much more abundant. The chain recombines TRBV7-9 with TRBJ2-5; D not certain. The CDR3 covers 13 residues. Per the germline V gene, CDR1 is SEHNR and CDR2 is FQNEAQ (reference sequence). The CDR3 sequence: CASSSQNQEAQYF. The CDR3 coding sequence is TGTGCCAGCAGCTCACAGAATCAAGAGGCCCAGTACTTC.

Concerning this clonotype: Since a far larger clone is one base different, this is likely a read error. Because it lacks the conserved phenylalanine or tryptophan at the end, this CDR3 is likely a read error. The CDR3 loop reads CASSLGLTGELFV. The CDR3 nucleotides are TGTGCCAGCAGTTTAGGGCTCACCGGGGAGCTGTTTGTT. The V and J genes are TRBV12-3 or TRBV12-4 and TRBJ2-2; D not resolved. The CDR3 length is 13 residues. The germline V and J ends were trimmed by 1 base and 4 bases, with 4 bases remaining between them.

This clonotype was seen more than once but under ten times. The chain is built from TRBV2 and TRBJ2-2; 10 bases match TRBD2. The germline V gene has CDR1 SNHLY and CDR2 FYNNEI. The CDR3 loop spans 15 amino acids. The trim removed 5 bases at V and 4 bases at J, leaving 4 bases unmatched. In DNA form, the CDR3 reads TGTGCCAGCAGTTGGACTAGCGGATTCACCGGGGAGCTGTTTTTT. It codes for CASSWTSGFTGELFF.

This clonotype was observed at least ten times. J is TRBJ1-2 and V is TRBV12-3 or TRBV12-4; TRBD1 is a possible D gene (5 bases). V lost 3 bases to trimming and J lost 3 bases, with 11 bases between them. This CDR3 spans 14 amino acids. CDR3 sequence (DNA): TGTGCCAGCAGTTTGCGGGGGGTAGACTATGGCTACACCTTC. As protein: CASSLRGVDYGYTF.

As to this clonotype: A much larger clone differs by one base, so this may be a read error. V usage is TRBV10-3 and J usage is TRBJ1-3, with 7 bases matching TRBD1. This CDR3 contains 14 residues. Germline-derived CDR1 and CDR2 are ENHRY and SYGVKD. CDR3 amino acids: CAVSGTAGGNTIYF. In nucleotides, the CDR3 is TGTGCCGTCAGTGGGACAGCCGGTGGAAACACCATATATTTT.

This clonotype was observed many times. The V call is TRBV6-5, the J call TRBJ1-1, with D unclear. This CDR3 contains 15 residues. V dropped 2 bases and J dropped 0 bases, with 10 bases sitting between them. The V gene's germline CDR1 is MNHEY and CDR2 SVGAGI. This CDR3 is CASSYAGLLNTEAFF. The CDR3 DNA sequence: TGTGCCAGCAGTTACGCCGGACTTCTGAACACTGAAGCTTTCTTT.

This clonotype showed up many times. DNA for the CDR3: TGCAGTGCTGGGGGCGGTTCCTACGAGCAGTACTTC. It yields the protein CSAGGGSYEQYF. The rearrangement uses TRBV20-1 and TRBJ2-7; TRBD1 might be the D (6 bases). The germline V and J ends were trimmed by 5 bases and 1 base, with 9 bases remaining between them. The CDR3 has 12 residues. Per the germline V gene, CDR1 is DFQATT and CDR2 is SNEGSKA (reference sequence).

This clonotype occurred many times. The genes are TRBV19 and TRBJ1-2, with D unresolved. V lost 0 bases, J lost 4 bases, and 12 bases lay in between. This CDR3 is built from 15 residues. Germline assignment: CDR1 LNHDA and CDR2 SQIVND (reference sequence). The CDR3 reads CASSIDREKVYGYTF. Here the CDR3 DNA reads TGTGCCAGTAGTATAGATCGGGAGAAGGTCTATGGCTACACCTTC.